The 12 T cell receptor beta chains presented below share a single source sample, sequenced in a study of tumor-infiltrating lymphocytes in primary liver carcinoma. It was unsorted whole blood that yielded blood RNA, and germline DNA was also extracted. From 500 ng of total RNA, TCR beta-specific cDNA was reverse-transcribed using a constant-region primer. Construction of TCR beta libraries relied on three successive nested multiplex PCR rounds employing slightly modified ARM-PCR. Both of the initial two PCR rounds ran for around 9 cycles and employed TRBV1-TRBV30 forward primers alongside a C-beta reverse primer. TCRdb re-derived calls from the multiplex PCR reads in MiXCR, one entry per CDR3 protein. The table lists approximately 340,000 distinct CDR3 sequences, less than 75% of them singletons. The specimen sequenced was peripheral blood. Every receptor here comes from a man aged 40-50 years with primary liver carcinoma and hepatitis B virus infection.

On this clonotype: The junction does not match germline at one end; this may be a read error. The rearrangement uses TRBV11-2 and TRBJ2-5; D might be TRBD1 (6 bases). Germline V CDR1 and CDR2: SGHAT, FQNNGV. The CDR3 contains 14 residues. The CDR3 sequence is CASTSDRSVQTQYF. In DNA form, the CDR3 reads TGTGCCAGCACCTCAGACAGGTCGGTTCAGACACAGTACTTC.

Of note for this clonotype: The CDR3 carries no conserved terminal phenylalanine or tryptophan, so it likely arises from a read error. The chain couples TRBV7-9 to TRBJ2-7; TRBD1 matches 8 bases. The CDR3 sequence is 14 residues long. J lost 1 base, V lost 4 bases, and 3 bases had no gene match. The germline CDR1 and CDR2 sequences are SEHNR and FQNEAQ (reference sequence). The CDR3 here is CASSSGTGSYEQYL. The CDR3, as DNA: TGTGCCAGCAGCTCCGGGACAGGTTCCTACGAGCAGTACTTG.

With regard to this clonotype: This may be a read error, as it is one base from a much larger clone. V gene TRBV7-9 combines with J gene TRBJ2-7; D remains ambiguous. The length of the CDR3 is 11 residues. The germline gives CDR1 SEHNR, CDR2 FQNEAQ (reference sequence). Trimming removed 6 bases at V and 3 bases at J, with 6 bases between. The CDR3 loop is CASRPLYEQYF. The CDR3 nucleotides are TGTGCCAGCAGGCCCCTCTACGAGCAGTACTTC. The variable domain in full, with the rest retrieved from reference TRBV7-9 and TRBJ2-7, is DTGVSQNPRHKITKRGQNVTFRCDPISEHNRLYWYRQTLGQGPEFLTYFQNEAQLEKSRLLSDRFSAERPKGSFSTLEIQRTEQGDSAMYLCASRPLYEQYFGPGTRLTVT.

In its sample, this clonotype was seen many times. The chain couples TRBV11-2 to TRBJ2-5; the match to TRBD2 covers 7 bases. Germline trimming cut 8 bases from V and 2 bases from J; bases unmatched to any gene: 2. CDR3 length: 12 residues. Looked up from germline, CDR1 is SGHAT and CDR2 is FQNNGV. The CDR3 bases are TGTGCCAGCGCGGGACTACAAGAGACCCAGTACTTC. This gives the protein CASAGLQETQYF.

The rearrangement uses TRBV28 and TRBJ2-1; 8 nucleotides line up with TRBD2. The CDR3 runs to 17 residues. Germline lookup yields CDR1 MDHEN and CDR2 SYDVKM. The V gene end was trimmed by 3 bases and the J gene end by 5 bases; junction bases not matched to a gene: 12. CDR3 nucleotides: TGTGCCAGCAGTTTCGGGAGGGCTAGCGGAGTCGACAATGAGCAGTTCTTC. It is translated as CASSFGRASGVDNEQFF.

In the case of this clonotype: A read error may be the cause here, since a much bigger clone is one base away. The chain employs TRBV6-2 or TRBV6-3 and TRBJ2-7; D gene ambiguous. The CDR3 contains 16 residues. CDR1 is MNHEY, CDR2 SVGEGT, per germline. CDR3 sequence: CASSYSPGLGVYGQYF. The CDR3 region has the DNA TGTGCCAGCAGTTACTCTCCAGGCCTAGGAGTCTACGGGCAGTACTTC.

As concerns this clonotype: A much larger clone lies a single base off, so this may be a read error. The J gene is TRBJ2-2, the V gene TRBV6-2 or TRBV6-3; D perhaps matches TRBD2 (5 bases). In germline, CDR1 is MNHEY, CDR2 SVGEGT. This CDR3 is built from 17 residues. CDR3 DNA: TGTGCCAGCAGTTACTCGACCGCGACTTTAAACACCGGGGAGCAGTTTTTT. Amino acid sequence: CASSYSTATLNTGEQFF.

On this clonotype: A junction boundary mismatches the germline segment, possibly from a read error. The gene calls are TRBV11-2 and TRBJ2-5; no definite D call. Germline V gene lookup returns CDR1 SGHAT and CDR2 FQNNGV. There are 14 residues in the CDR3. The CDR3: CASSLDSSEKTQYF. As DNA, the CDR3 is TGTGCCAGCAGCTTAGATTCATCGGAAAAGACTCAGTACTTC. The full variable domain, its missing parts supplied by reference TRBV11-2 and TRBJ2-5, is EAGVAQSPRYKIIEKRQSVAFWCNPISGHATLYWYQQILGQGPKLLIQFQNNGVVDDSQLPKDRFSAERLKGVDSTLKIQPAKLEDSAVYLCASSLDSSEKTQYFGPGTRLLVL.

This clonotype was observed a few times. This sequence may be a read error, since a much larger clone differs from it by one base. The chain employs TRBV6-1 and TRBJ2-3, with TRBD2 matching over 8 bases. CDR3 size: 14 residues. Germline CDR1 is MNHNS and CDR2 is SASEGT. V lost 10 bases and J lost 0; bases outside the gene matches: 6. The CDR3 is CANGAGDSTDTQYF. The DNA for the CDR3 is TGTGCCAACGGAGCGGGAGATAGCACAGATACGCAGTATTTT.

The chain links TRBV20-1 to TRBJ2-7, with 9 bases that match TRBD2. Germline CDR1 is DFQATT and CDR2 is SNEGSKA (reference sequence). This CDR3 spans 17 amino acids. Trimming took 1 base from V and 4 from J; bases not matched to a gene: 14. CDR3 loop: CSARGRGRGRAKYEQYF. CDR3 coding DNA: TGCAGTGCTAGAGGTCGGGGGCGCGGGAGGGCCAAGTACGAGCAGTACTTC.

The CDR3 sequence: CAISFMGIGDTQYF. The CDR3 DNA reads TGTGCCATCAGTTTCATGGGGATTGGTGATACGCAGTATTTT. The chain couples TRBV11-1 to TRBJ2-3; D is unresolved. Germline CDR1 and CDR2: SGHAT and FQDESV (reference sequence). V was pared by 10 bases and J by 6 bases, with 20 bases between. The CDR3 sequence is 14 residues long.

This clonotype was detected many times. The rearrangement uses TRBV12-3 or TRBV12-4 and TRBJ1-1, with D tentatively TRBD1 (6 bases). V lost 5 bases, J lost 3 bases, and 13 bases lay in between. This CDR3 is 14 amino acids long. CDR3 loop: CASSDGQQYTEAFF. The CDR3 nucleotides read TGTGCCAGCAGTGACGGACAGCAGTACACTGAAGCTTTCTTT.